This TCR beta chain was profiled in a study of tumor-infiltrating lymphocytes in primary liver carcinoma. Study-level information: Subjects consisted of male and female patients aged 30 to 69 years.

TCR beta cDNA was made from roughly 450 ng total RNA with a constant-region primer. TCR beta libraries came from three nested multiplex PCR rounds using slightly modified ARM-PCR. The first two PCR rounds used TRBV1-TRBV30 forward primers with a C-beta reverse primer, nine to eleven cycles each. TCRdb re-called the multiplex PCR reads through MiXCR, storing one row per CDR3 protein. This repertoire shows 75,000 to 90,000 distinct CDR3 sequences, more than 65% found once; its top ten account for roughly 19%. The tissue used was unsorted bulk material of roughly 17-34 mg. RNA and DNA were co-extracted from it with the AllPrep DNA/RNA mini kit. Germline loops: CDR1 SGHRS, CDR2 YFSETQ. CDR3 size: 12 residues. In regard to this clonotype: Its antigen is as yet unknown. A read error may produce the germline difference seen at one junction end.

Regarding the study as a whole: Tumor-adjacent and tumor-blood pairs displayed less overlap than did pairs of tumor regions.

This sequence joins TRBV5-1 and TRBJ2-7; tentatively, D is TRBD1 or TRBD2 (5 bases each). Sequencing was carried out using liver tumor tissue from sampling region 1. Subset specified: tumor region T1, superior pole. This sequence was found in a man aged 40-50 years with primary liver carcinoma and hepatitis B virus infection. DNA for the CDR3: TGCGCCAGCACCGATTTAGGGACCGAGCAATACTTC. It codes for CASTDLGTEQYF.